The source of this T cell receptor (beta chain) is a study of a mutant IDH1 vaccine in newly diagnosed glioma. V dropped 3 bases and J dropped 0; count of bases not matched to a gene: 4. From germline, CDR1 is LGHNA and CDR2 YNFKEQ. The CDR3 runs 17 residues. Of note for this clone: Its antigen is still unknown.

The assay was immunoSEQ multiplex PCR, and TCRdb's table has in-frame clones only and misses some. The repertoire has about 65,000 clones, 80% to 90% of them found once; the top ten carry approximately 3.8%. Specified time point: week 23, last vaccination. With topical imiquimod, each dose of the vaccine consisted of 300 ug of mutant IDH1 20-mer peptide. The rearrangement links TRBV4-2 to TRBJ1-4; 10 positions match TRBD1. Sequenced here: PBMCs, sampled from a glioma patient whose treatment included an IDH1 peptide vaccine. This clonotype originated in a man aged 30 to 45 with glioma. The CDR3 DNA sequence: TGTGCCAGCAGCCAGGTTGGACAGGGGGCAACTAATGAAAAACTGTTTTTT. Its protein is CASSQVGQGATNEKLFF.